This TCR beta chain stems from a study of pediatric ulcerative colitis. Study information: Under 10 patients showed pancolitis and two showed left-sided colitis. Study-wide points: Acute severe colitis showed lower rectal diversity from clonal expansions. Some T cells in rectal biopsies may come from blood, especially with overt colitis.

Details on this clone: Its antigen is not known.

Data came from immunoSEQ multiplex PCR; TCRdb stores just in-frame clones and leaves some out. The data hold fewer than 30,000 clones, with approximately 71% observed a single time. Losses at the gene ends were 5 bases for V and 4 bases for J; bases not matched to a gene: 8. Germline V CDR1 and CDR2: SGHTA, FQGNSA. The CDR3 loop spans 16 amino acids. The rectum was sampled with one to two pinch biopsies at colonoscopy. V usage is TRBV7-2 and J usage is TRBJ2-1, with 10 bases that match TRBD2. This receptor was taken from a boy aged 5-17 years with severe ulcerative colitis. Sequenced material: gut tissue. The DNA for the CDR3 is TGTGCCAGCAGCGAGAACCTAGCGGGAGTATACAATGAGCAGTTCTTC. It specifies CASSENLAGVYNEQFF.